Listed below are T cell receptor beta chains from one sample, sequenced in a study of T cell changes during pregnancy in multiple sclerosis. The method was immunoSEQ multiplex PCR; TCRdb's version includes in-frame clones alone and lacks a portion of them. The sample consists of tens of thousands of clones, roughly 90% of them appearing once. The source material was CD8+ T cells from peripheral blood mononuclear cells, sampled in the first trimester of pregnancy. These receptors all come from a female donor with multiple sclerosis, enrolled in a pregnancy study. CDR3s include the opening cysteine and the closing phenylalanine or tryptophan. The order of the fields is V gene, D gene, J gene, clone size, CDR3 protein, CDR3 DNA. A D gene is named only where the DNA matches it firmly. Size is stated for part of the rows, as once, few or many counts, or as a class when the clone is expanded.

>TRBV6-1|TRBD1|TRBJ1-5|few
CASSERPGQAELYQPQHF
TGTGCCAGCAGTGAAAGGCCAGGACAGGCCGAACTCTATCAGCCCCAGCATTTT
>TRBV6-5|TRBD1|TRBJ2-7|NA
CASSYTGDEQYF
TGTGCCAGCAGCTATACAGGGGACGAGCAGTACTTC
>TRBV2|TRBD1|TRBJ1-5|medium-sized
CASSPGTVTRSSNQPQHF
TGTGCCAGCAGCCCCGGGACAGTAACCCGATCCAGCAATCAGCCCCAGCATTTT
>TRBV19|NA|TRBJ1-5|few
CASSIGHTGFFQPQHF
TGTGCCAGTAGTATAGGCCATACAGGGTTCTTTCAGCCCCAGCATTTT
>TRBV30|NA|TRBJ1-2|NA
CAWSPINHYDPEQERRSPARGYTF
TGTGCCTGGAGTCCCATTAACCATTATGACCCCGAGCAGGAACGGAGGAGTCCCGCTCGTGGCTACACCTTC
>TRBV6-4|NA|TRBJ2-2|NA
CASSEGEGGATGELFF
TGTGCCAGCAGTGAGGGAGAGGGAGGAGCCACCGGGGAGCTGTTTTTT
>TRBV30|NA|TRBJ1-2|NA
CAWSSGDDYGYTF
TGTGCCTGGAGTTCGGGGGACGACTATGGCTACACCTTC
>TRBV27|NA|TRBJ2-7|NA
CASRSYDRAYEQYF
TGTGCCAGCAGATCTTACGACAGAGCCTACGAGCAGTACTTC
>TRBV10-3|TRBD1|TRBJ1-1|NA
CAISEGTGGTEAFF
TGTGCCATCAGTGAGGGGACAGGGGGAACTGAAGCTTTCTTT
>TRBV6-5|NA|TRBJ1-1|medium-sized
CASSYRTENTEAFF
TGTGCCAGCAGTTACAGGACAGAGAACACTGAAGCTTTCTTT
>TRBV19|TRBD1|TRBJ2-1|NA
CASSLGTGGYNEQFF
TGTGCCAGTAGTCTCGGGACAGGGGGCTACAATGAGCAGTTCTTC
>TRBV6-1|NA|TRBJ2-1|few
CASSDSGGYNEQFF
TGTGCCAGCAGTGACTCCGGAGGTTACAATGAGCAGTTCTTC
>TRBV6-6|TRBD2|TRBJ2-5|NA
CASTVLAGGGETQYF
TGTGCCAGCACCGTACTAGCGGGAGGGGGAGAGACCCAGTACTTC
>TRBV9|TRBD2|TRBJ2-1|NA
CASSVGREGRGEQFF
TGTGCCAGCAGCGTGGGGCGGGAGGGCCGGGGTGAGCAGTTCTTC
>TRBV7-2|TRBD1|TRBJ1-2|NA
CASSLGQATWGYTF
TGTGCCAGCAGCTTGGGACAGGCGACGTGGGGCTACACCTTC
>TRBV6-1|TRBD2|TRBJ2-1|NA
CASSEARASGLYEQFF
TGTGCCAGCAGTGAAGCGCGGGCTAGCGGCCTTTATGAGCAGTTCTTC
>TRBV6-1|TRBD2|TRBJ2-3|NA
CASHGTSESDTQYF
TGTGCCAGCCACGGGACTAGCGAATCAGATACGCAGTATTTT
>TRBV7-2|NA|TRBJ2-3|NA
CASSLGGRWEDTQYF
TGTGCCAGCAGCTTAGGCGGGCGATGGGAAGATACGCAGTATTTT
>TRBV6-4|NA|TRBJ2-1|NA
CASSDSGAGHNEQFF
TGTGCCAGCAGTGACTCTGGGGCCGGCCACAATGAGCAGTTCTTC
>TRBV29-1|NA|TRBJ2-7|NA
CSVTDKGDEQYF
TGCAGCGTCACTGATAAGGGGGACGAGCAGTACTTC
>TRBV27|NA|TRBJ1-5|NA
CASSLQGSNQPQHF
TGTGCCAGCAGTTTACAGGGGAGCAATCAGCCCCAGCATTTT
>TRBV5-1|NA|TRBJ2-3|NA
CASSLEVAGAGTDTQYF
TGCGCCAGCAGCTTGGAGGTGGCAGGGGCGGGCACAGATACGCAGTATTTT